A selection of T cell receptor beta chains follows, all from one sample in a study of T cell changes during pregnancy in multiple sclerosis. TCRdb's copy holds only in-frame clones and misses some; the assay was immunoSEQ multiplex PCR. The table includes around 53,000 clones, 92% detected once. Sequencing was performed on CD4+ T cells from peripheral blood mononuclear cells, taken after pregnancy. All receptors derive from a female donor with multiple sclerosis, enrolled in a pregnancy study. Both conserved end residues are part of each CDR3. A D gene is named only where the DNA matches it firmly. The size field is filled for only some rows; it gives once, few, many or a size class.

clone_size j_call v_call d_call cdr3_nt cdr3_aa
. TRBJ2-1 TRBV11-2 . TGTGCCAGCACCTTAAACAGGGCTGAGCAGTTCTTC CASTLNRAEQFF
. TRBJ1-1 TRBV15 . TGTGCCACCAGCAGAGGACAGTCGAACACTGAAGCTTTCTTT CATSRGQSNTEAFF
. TRBJ1-4 TRBV19 . TGTGCCAGTAAGAATGGGGCAGGAGATGAAAAACTGTTTTTT CASKNGAGDEKLFF
. TRBJ2-1 TRBV5-1 TRBD2 TGCGCCAGCAGCTTGGACGGGGGGGATTACAATGAGCAGTTCTTC CASSLDGGDYNEQFF
. TRBJ1-1 TRBV7-9 . TGTGCCAGCAGCTTAGTTTCAGCGAGTGAAGCTTTCTTT CASSLVSASEAFF
. TRBJ2-7 TRBV7-3 . TGTGCCAGCAGCTTAAAAAGCGGACTCCCGAGCTCCTACGAGCAGTACTTC CASSLKSGLPSSYEQYF
. TRBJ2-1 TRBV11-1 TRBD2 TGTGCCAGCAGCCCAAGGACTAGCGGGGGAAGAAATGAGCAGTTCTTC CASSPRTSGGRNEQFF
. TRBJ2-3 TRBV2 TRBD2 TGTGCCAGCAGGACCCTAGCGGCCTTCGTGGATACGCAGTATTTT CASRTLAAFVDTQYF
. TRBJ2-7 TRBV2 . TGTGCCAGCAGTGAAGCAGGGCGGGTGAGTGCGTACTTC CASSEAGRVSAYF
. TRBJ2-1 TRBV7-3 TRBD2 TGTGCCAGCAGCATAGGGTCCGGGGGGGCTTTACATGAGCAGTTCTTC CASSIGSGGALHEQFF
. TRBJ1-1 TRBV6-5 . TGTGCCAGCAGCCTAAGCGCACTGAACACTGAAGCTTTCTTT CASSLSALNTEAFF
. TRBJ2-7 TRBV9 TRBD2 TGTGCCAGCAGCGTAGGAATAGCGGGGGTCTACGAGCAGTACTTC CASSVGIAGVYEQYF
. TRBJ1-5 TRBV4-3 TRBD1 TGCGCCAGCAGCCAAGGGGGACAGGGAGATCAGCCCCAGCATTTT CASSQGGQGDQPQHF
. TRBJ1-1 TRBV11-2 . TGTGCCAGCAGCTTCGGGACATCGCCTAACACTGAAGCTTTCTTT CASSFGTSPNTEAFF
. TRBJ2-7 TRBV7-6 TRBD2 TGTGCCAGCAGCTTAGATCAGCGGGGGGCCGCTGAGAGCTACGAGCAGTACTTC CASSLDQRGAAESYEQYF
. TRBJ2-1 TRBV18 . TGTGCCAGCTCACCAGGGACATACAATGAGCAGTTCTTC CASSPGTYNEQFF
. TRBJ2-5 TRBV19 TRBD2 TGTGCCAGTAGTATAGGACGCGGGGGGGCCGTTAAGACCCAGTACTTC CASSIGRGGAVKTQYF
. TRBJ1-2 TRBV5-4 . TGTGCCAGCAGCTCAGGAGGAAACTATGGCTACACCTTC CASSSGGNYGYTF
. TRBJ1-3 TRBV7-2 TRBD1 TGTGCCAGCAGCCCCCTGACAGGGGGGACCTCTGGAAACACCATATATTTT CASSPLTGGTSGNTIYF
. TRBJ2-7 TRBV11-1 . TGTGCCAGCAGCTTATGGGGTGGAGGCTACGAGCAGTACTTC CASSLWGGGYEQYF
few TRBJ1-5 TRBV2 . TGTGCCAGCCGCAGACAGGCCAGCAATCAGCCCCAGCATTTT CASRRQASNQPQHF
. TRBJ2-7 TRBV7-3 TRBD2 TGTGCCAGCAGCTCCGGGACTAGCGGCGAGCAGTACTTC CASSSGTSGEQYF
. TRBJ2-7 TRBV7-2 . TGTGCCAGCAGCTTAGCTGGCATGTCCTACGAGCAGTACTTC CASSLAGMSYEQYF
. TRBJ2-3 TRBV7-3 . TGTGCCAGCAGCTTATGGACAGAAACAGATACGCAGTATTTT CASSLWTETDTQYF
. TRBJ1-1 TRBV7-3 . TGTGCCAGCAGCTTTAAGGCAGGGGTTGGGGGCACTGAAGCTTTCTTT CASSFKAGVGGTEAFF
. TRBJ2-7 TRBV5-4 TRBD1 TGTGCCAGCAGCTCGGGGACGGGACAGGGTACTTACGAGCAGTACTTC CASSSGTGQGTYEQYF
few TRBJ2-7 TRBV11-3 . TGTGCCAGCAGCTTAGGAGGTCGGGGGAACCACGAGCAGTACTTC CASSLGGRGNHEQYF
. TRBJ2-7 TRBV6-1 . TGTGCCAGCAGTGAAGTGTGGGCCAGGGGACCTCACTTC CASSEVWARGPHF
. TRBJ2-3 TRBV19 . TGTGCCAGTAGTCCCGGGGGGCGGGGGCCATACACAGATACGCAGTATTTT CASSPGGRGPYTDTQYF
. TRBJ2-1 TRBV29-1 TRBD1 TGCAGCGTTGCCGATACAGGGGGTAAGCAGTTCTTC CSVADTGGKQFF